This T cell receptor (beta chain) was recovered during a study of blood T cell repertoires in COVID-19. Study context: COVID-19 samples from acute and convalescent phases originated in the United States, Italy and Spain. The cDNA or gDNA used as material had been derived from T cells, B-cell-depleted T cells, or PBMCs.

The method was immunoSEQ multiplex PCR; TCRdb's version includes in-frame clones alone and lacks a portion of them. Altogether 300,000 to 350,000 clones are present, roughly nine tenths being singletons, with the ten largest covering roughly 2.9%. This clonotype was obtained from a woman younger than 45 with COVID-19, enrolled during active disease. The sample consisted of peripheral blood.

CDR3 sequence reads: CASSRDSSGANVLTF. The CDR3 DNA sequence: TGTGCCAGCAGCCGCGACAGTTCTGGGGCCAACGTCCTGACTTTC. This chain links TRBV3-1 (or the pseudogene TRBV3-2) with TRBJ2-6; a possible D gene is TRBD1 (5 bases). The CDR3 is made up of 15 amino acids. Germline V CDR1 and CDR2: LGHDT, YNNKEL (reference sequence). V was trimmed by 4 bases and J by 1 base, leaving 8 bases between them.